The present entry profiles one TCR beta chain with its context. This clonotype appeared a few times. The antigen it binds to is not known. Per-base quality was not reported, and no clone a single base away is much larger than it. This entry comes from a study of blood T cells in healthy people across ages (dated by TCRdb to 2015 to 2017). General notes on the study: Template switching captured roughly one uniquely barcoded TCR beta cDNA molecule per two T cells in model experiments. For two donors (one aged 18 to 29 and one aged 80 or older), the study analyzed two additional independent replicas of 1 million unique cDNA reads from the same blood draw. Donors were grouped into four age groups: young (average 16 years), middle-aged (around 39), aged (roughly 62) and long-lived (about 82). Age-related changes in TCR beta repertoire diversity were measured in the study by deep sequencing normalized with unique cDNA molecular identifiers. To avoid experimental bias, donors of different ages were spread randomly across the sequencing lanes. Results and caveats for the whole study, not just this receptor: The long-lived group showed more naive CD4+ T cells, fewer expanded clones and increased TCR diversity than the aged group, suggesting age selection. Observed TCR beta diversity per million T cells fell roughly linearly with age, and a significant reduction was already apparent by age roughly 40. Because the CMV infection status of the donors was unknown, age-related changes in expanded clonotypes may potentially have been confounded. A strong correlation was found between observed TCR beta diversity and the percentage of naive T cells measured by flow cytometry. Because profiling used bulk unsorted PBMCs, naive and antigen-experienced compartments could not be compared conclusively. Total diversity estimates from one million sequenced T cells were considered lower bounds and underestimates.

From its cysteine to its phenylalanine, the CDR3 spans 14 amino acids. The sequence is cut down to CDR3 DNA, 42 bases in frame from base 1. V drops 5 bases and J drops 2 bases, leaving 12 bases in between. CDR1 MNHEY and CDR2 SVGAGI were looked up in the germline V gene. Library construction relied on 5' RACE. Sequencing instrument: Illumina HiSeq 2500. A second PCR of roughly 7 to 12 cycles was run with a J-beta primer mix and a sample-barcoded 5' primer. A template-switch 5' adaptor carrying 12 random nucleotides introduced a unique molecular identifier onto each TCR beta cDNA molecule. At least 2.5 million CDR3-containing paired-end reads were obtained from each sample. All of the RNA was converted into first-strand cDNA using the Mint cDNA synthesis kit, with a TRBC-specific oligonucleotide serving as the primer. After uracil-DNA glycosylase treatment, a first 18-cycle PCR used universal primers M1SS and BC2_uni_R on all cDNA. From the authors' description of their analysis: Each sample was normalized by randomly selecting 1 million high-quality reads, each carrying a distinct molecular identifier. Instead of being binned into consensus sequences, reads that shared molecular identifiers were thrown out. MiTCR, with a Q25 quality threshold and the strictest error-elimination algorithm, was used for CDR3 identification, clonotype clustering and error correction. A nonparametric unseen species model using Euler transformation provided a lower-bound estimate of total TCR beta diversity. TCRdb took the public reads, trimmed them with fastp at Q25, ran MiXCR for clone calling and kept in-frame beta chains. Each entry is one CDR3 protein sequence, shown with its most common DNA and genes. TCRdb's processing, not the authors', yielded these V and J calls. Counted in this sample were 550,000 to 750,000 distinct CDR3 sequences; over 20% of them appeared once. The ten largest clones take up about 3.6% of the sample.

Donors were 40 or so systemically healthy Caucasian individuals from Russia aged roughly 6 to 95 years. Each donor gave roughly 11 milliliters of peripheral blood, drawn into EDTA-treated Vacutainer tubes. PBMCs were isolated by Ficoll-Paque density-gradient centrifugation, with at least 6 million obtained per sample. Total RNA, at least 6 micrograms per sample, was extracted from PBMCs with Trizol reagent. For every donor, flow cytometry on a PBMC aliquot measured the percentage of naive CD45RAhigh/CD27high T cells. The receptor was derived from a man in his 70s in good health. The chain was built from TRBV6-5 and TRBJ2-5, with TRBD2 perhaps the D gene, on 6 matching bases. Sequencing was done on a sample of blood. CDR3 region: CASSDWDSQETQYF. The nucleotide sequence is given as TGTGCCAGCAGTGACTGGGACTCTCAAGAGACCCAGTACTTC.